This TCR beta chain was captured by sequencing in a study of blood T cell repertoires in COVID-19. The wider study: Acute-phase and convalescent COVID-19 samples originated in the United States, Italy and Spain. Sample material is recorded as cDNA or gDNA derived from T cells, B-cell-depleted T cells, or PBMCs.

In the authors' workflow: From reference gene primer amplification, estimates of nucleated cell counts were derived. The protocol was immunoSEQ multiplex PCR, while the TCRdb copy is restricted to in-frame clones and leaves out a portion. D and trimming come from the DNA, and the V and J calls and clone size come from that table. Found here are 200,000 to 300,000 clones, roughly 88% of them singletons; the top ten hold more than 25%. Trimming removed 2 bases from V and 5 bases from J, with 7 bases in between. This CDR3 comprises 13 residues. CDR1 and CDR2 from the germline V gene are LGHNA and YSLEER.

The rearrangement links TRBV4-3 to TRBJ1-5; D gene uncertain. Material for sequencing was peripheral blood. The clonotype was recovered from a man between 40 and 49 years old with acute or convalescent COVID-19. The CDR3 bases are TGCGCCAGCAGCCAACAGGCCGATCAGCCCCAGCATTTT. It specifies CASSQQADQPQHF.